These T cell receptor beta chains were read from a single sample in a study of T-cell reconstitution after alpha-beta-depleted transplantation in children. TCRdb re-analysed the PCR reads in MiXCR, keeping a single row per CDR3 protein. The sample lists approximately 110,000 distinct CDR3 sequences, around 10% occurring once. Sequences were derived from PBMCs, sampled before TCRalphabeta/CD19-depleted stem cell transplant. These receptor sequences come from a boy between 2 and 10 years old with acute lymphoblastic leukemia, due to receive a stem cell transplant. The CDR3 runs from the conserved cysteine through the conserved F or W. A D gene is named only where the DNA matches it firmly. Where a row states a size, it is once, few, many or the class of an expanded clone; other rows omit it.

CDR3aa: CASSLTTVNTEAFF; CDR3nt: TGCGCCAGCAGCCTGACGACGGTGAACACTGAAGCTTTCTTT; v_gene: TRBV5-1; d_gene: .; abundance: few; j_gene: TRBJ1-1; len: 14
CDR3aa: CASSLRLAGGKQFF; CDR3nt: TGCGCCAGCAGCTTGAGACTAGCGGGAGGAAAGCAGTTCTTC; v_gene: TRBV5-1; d_gene: TRBD2; abundance: .; j_gene: TRBJ2-1; len: 14
CDR3aa: CSASEATPKNIQYF; CDR3nt: TGCAGTGCTAGTGAGGCTACCCCGAAAAACATTCAGTACTTC; v_gene: TRBV20-1; d_gene: .; abundance: many; j_gene: TRBJ2-4; len: 14
CDR3aa: CSAREGAGGYLEKLFF; CDR3nt: TGCAGTGCTAGAGAAGGGGCGGGCGGATACCTCGAAAAACTGTTTTTT; v_gene: TRBV20-1; d_gene: .; abundance: few; j_gene: TRBJ1-4; len: 16
CDR3aa: CASSLLGSADSYNEQFF; CDR3nt: TGTGCCAGCAGCCTCCTCGGATCAGCGGATTCCTACAATGAGCAGTTCTTC; v_gene: TRBV11-2; d_gene: .; abundance: .; j_gene: TRBJ2-1; len: 17
CDR3aa: CAIRARVIDNSPLHF; CDR3nt: TGTGCCATCAGGGCCAGGGTTATCGATAATTCACCCCTCCACTTT; v_gene: TRBV10-3; d_gene: .; abundance: many; j_gene: TRBJ1-6; len: 15
CDR3aa: CSVAAAGGNTEAFF; CDR3nt: TGCAGCGTGGCCGCGGCGGGAGGGAACACTGAAGCTTTCTTT; v_gene: TRBV29-1; d_gene: .; abundance: .; j_gene: TRBJ1-1; len: 14
CDR3aa: CASSGIGTSLVNEQFF; CDR3nt: TGTGCCAGCAGTGGGATAGGGACATCCCTCGTGAATGAGCAGTTCTTC; v_gene: TRBV6-1; d_gene: .; abundance: few; j_gene: TRBJ2-1; len: 16
CDR3aa: CATSGSYNSPLHF; CDR3nt: TGTGCCACCTCGGGCTCCTATAATTCACCCCTCCACTTT; v_gene: TRBV10-3; d_gene: .; abundance: few; j_gene: TRBJ1-6; len: 13
CDR3aa: CASSEGGPTDTQYF; CDR3nt: TGCGCCAGCAGTGAGGGCGGTCCCACAGATACGCAGTATTTT; v_gene: TRBV10-2; d_gene: .; abundance: many; j_gene: TRBJ2-3; len: 14
CDR3aa: CASSLSGQNTEAFF; CDR3nt: TGTGCCAGCAGCTTATCTGGACAGAACACTGAAGCTTTCTTT; v_gene: TRBV7-2; d_gene: .; abundance: .; j_gene: TRBJ1-1; len: 14
CDR3aa: CSVAGWGEKLFF; CDR3nt: TGCAGCGTTGCCGGGTGGGGTGAAAAACTGTTTTTT; v_gene: TRBV29-1; d_gene: .; abundance: few; j_gene: TRBJ1-4; len: 12
CDR3aa: CASSIVRNTGELFF; CDR3nt: TGTGCCAGTAGTATAGTCCGGAACACCGGGGAGCTGTTTTTT; v_gene: TRBV19; d_gene: .; abundance: few; j_gene: TRBJ2-2; len: 14
CDR3aa: CASSYRDRGFGNTIYF; CDR3nt: TGTGCCAGCAGCTACCGGGACAGGGGCTTTGGAAACACCATATATTTT; v_gene: TRBV7-9; d_gene: TRBD1; abundance: many; j_gene: TRBJ1-3; len: 16
CDR3aa: CSARDGTRETQYF; CDR3nt: TGCAGTGCTAGAGACGGGACTAGAGAGACCCAGTACTTC; v_gene: TRBV20-1; d_gene: TRBD2; abundance: few; j_gene: TRBJ2-5; len: 13
CDR3aa: CASSFPVSTPAKNIQYF; CDR3nt: TGTGCCAGCAGCTTCCCGGTCTCCACCCCAGCCAAAAACATTCAGTACTTC; v_gene: TRBV11-2; d_gene: .; abundance: .; j_gene: TRBJ2-4; len: 17
CDR3aa: CASSQDAENTGELFF; CDR3nt: TGTGCCAGCAGCCAAGATGCCGAGAACACCGGGGAGCTGTTTTTT; v_gene: TRBV4-2; d_gene: .; abundance: .; j_gene: TRBJ2-2; len: 15
CDR3aa: CASTPLATSTDTQYF; CDR3nt: TGCGCCAGCACCCCTTTGGCAACTAGCACAGATACGCAGTATTTT; v_gene: TRBV5-1; d_gene: .; abundance: many; j_gene: TRBJ2-3; len: 15
CDR3aa: CASSLDGRARTGELFF; CDR3nt: TGTGCCAGCAGCTTAGATGGCAGGGCGCGCACCGGGGAGCTGTTTTTT; v_gene: TRBV7-2; d_gene: .; abundance: many; j_gene: TRBJ2-2; len: 16
CDR3aa: CASSLWSTEAFF; CDR3nt: TGTGCCAGCAGCCTATGGAGCACTGAAGCTTTCTTT; v_gene: TRBV28; d_gene: .; abundance: .; j_gene: TRBJ1-1; len: 12
CDR3aa: CASSLRDSYEQYF; CDR3nt: TGTGCCAGCAGCCTCCGGGATTCCTACGAGCAGTACTTC; v_gene: TRBV5-5; d_gene: .; abundance: many; j_gene: TRBJ2-7; len: 13
CDR3aa: CATSRDPTGTQYF; CDR3nt: TGTGCCACCAGCAGAGATCCGACCGGGACCCAGTACTTC; v_gene: TRBV15; d_gene: .; abundance: .; j_gene: TRBJ2-5; len: 13
CDR3aa: CASSSTTGQTLREQYF; CDR3nt: TGCGCCAGCAGCTCGACCACAGGGCAGACTTTGCGCGAGCAGTACTTC; v_gene: TRBV5-1; d_gene: .; abundance: many; j_gene: TRBJ2-7; len: 16
CDR3aa: CASSEKDRALYGYTF; CDR3nt: TGTGCCAGCAGTGAAAAGGACAGAGCACTCTATGGCTACACCTTC; v_gene: TRBV6-1; d_gene: .; abundance: few; j_gene: TRBJ1-2; len: 15
CDR3aa: CASSLVFGASGLQDVEYNEQFF; CDR3nt: TGTGCCAGCAGCTTAGTGTTCGGGGCTAGCGGACTCCAGGATGTGGAGTACAATGAGCAGTTCTTC; v_gene: TRBV11-3; d_gene: TRBD2; abundance: .; j_gene: TRBJ2-1; len: 22
CDR3aa: CASSLGSSGTREQYF; CDR3nt: TGTGCCAGCAGTTTAGGGTCTAGCGGGACGAGGGAGCAGTACTTC; v_gene: TRBV28; d_gene: TRBD2; abundance: few; j_gene: TRBJ2-7; len: 15
CDR3aa: CASSEVTSGRSYEQFF; CDR3nt: TGTGCCAGCAGTGAAGTGACTAGCGGGAGGTCATATGAGCAGTTCTTC; v_gene: TRBV6-1; d_gene: TRBD2; abundance: few; j_gene: TRBJ2-1; len: 16
CDR3aa: CASSDRGHGTDTQYF; CDR3nt: TGCGCCAGCAGTGACAGGGGGCACGGCACAGATACGCAGTATTTT; v_gene: TRBV10-2; d_gene: TRBD1; abundance: medium-sized; j_gene: TRBJ2-3; len: 15
CDR3aa: CSVRQEFVAKNIQYF; CDR3nt: TGCAGCGTAAGACAGGAGTTTGTAGCCAAAAACATTCAGTACTTC; v_gene: TRBV29-1; d_gene: .; abundance: many; j_gene: TRBJ2-4; len: 15
CDR3aa: CSARLGPPPPQQYF; CDR3nt: TGCAGTGCCCGACTAGGCCCCCCCCCTCCTCAACAGTATTTT; v_gene: TRBV20-1; d_gene: .; abundance: .; j_gene: TRBJ2-3; len: 14
CDR3aa: CASSQDRTTNTGELFF; CDR3nt: TGTGCCAGCAGCCAAGATAGGACTACGAACACCGGGGAGCTGTTTTTT; v_gene: TRBV4-2; d_gene: .; abundance: few; j_gene: TRBJ2-2; len: 16